Listed here are 13 T cell receptor beta chains from one sample, sequenced in a study of CD8+ T cells in alopecia areata. Markers including CD4, CD8alpha, NKG2D and NKG2ACE guided sorting of pooled cutaneous lymph node cells. Extraction and reverse transcription of RNA yielded cDNA as the sequencing template. Clones were read by immunoSEQ multiplex PCR, and TCRdb kept only the in-frame ones, dropping some. The data show about 300,000 clones, with none appearing a single time. Sequenced material: CD4+ T cells sorted from a lymph node. The receptors were gathered from a C3H/HeJ mouse with alopecia areata. Strain haplotype at MHC: H2-k.

Concerning this clone: Any gene name here is a mouse gene name. Read data end 4 residues before the CDR3 end; the end is taken from the germline J gene. This sample also contains other DNA sequences that code for the same CDR3. This chain uses TRBV13-3 with TRBJ1-2; D is ambiguous. V gave up 2 bases and J gave up 0 bases, with 8 bases separating them. The CDR3 sequence is 14 residues long. Germline CDR1 reads NNHDY; CDR2 reads SYVADS. Incomplete CDR3 DNA: TGTGCCAGCAGTGAGAACAGCGCAAACTCC. It yields the protein CASSENSANS. Given in full, the CDR3 is CASSENSANSDYTF.

This clone was seen only a few times. The gene symbols are mouse symbols. The CDR3 is cut off 4 residues early in the read; its end comes from the germline J gene. This chain links TRBV13-3 with TRBJ2-7, with 10 bases identical to TRBD2. The CDR3 contains 16 residues. Germline loops: CDR1 NNHDY, CDR2 SYVADS. Unmatched junction bases numbered 6, after V lost 3 bases and J lost 0 bases. The CDR3 loop reads CASSGGTGASSYEQYF. CDR3 DNA, as far as it was read: TGTGCCAGCAGTGGGGGGACTGGGGCCAGCTCCTAT.

This clone was found a few times. The germline and genes are mouse ones. The read halts 4 residues ahead of the CDR3 end, with the missing end drawn from the germline J gene. Within the sample, other DNA sequences also encode this same CDR3. The chain joins TRBV19 to TRBJ2-4, with a tentative D call TRBD1 (6 bases). Germline V gives CDR1 FNHDT, CDR2 SITEND (reference sequence). The CDR3 runs 13 residues. The CDR3 loop reads CASSPRDKNTLYF. Partial CDR3 DNA: TGTGCCAGCAGTCCCCGGGACAAGAAC.

This clone was observed a few times. Genes and germline are mouse. The sequenced fragment ends 4 residues before the CDR3 boundary, so the rest is inferred from the germline J gene. Other DNA sequences in this sample translate to the same CDR3. The rearrangement links TRBV1 to TRBJ1-1; tentatively, D is TRBD1 (6 bases). The germline V gene has CDR1 NSQYPW and CDR2 LRSPGD (reference sequence). V was trimmed by 3 bases and J by 1 base, leaving 9 bases between them. The CDR3 contains 14 residues. The CDR3: CTCSAPTGNTEVFF. The sequenced part of the CDR3 DNA is TGCACCTGCAGTGCGCCGACAGGAAACACA.

The sample holds a few counts of this clone. Any gene name here is a mouse gene name. The read comes to an end 4 residues before the CDR3 does, leaving the germline J gene to fill in the end. The chain carries TRBV19 and TRBJ2-3; TRBD1 is a possible D gene (5 bases). This CDR3 contains 14 residues. Trimming cost V 4 bases and J 0 bases, with 9 bases left between them. Germline loops: CDR1 FNHDT, CDR2 SITEND (reference sequence). CDR3 loop: CASSPRTSAETLYF. The CDR3 DNA, read in part, is TGTGCCAGCAGTCCCCGGACAAGTGCAGAA.

This clone was detected a few times. Mouse gene names apply. From the germline J gene comes the end of the CDR3, since the read stops 4 residues before it. The V call is TRBV13-1, the J call TRBJ2-1; 7 nucleotides match TRBD1. This CDR3 is 15 amino acids long. Germline values: CDR1 NSHNY, CDR2 SYGAGN. V gave up 2 bases and J gave up 3 bases; unmatched junction bases: 5. CDR3 sequence: CASSDPGQFYAEQFF. CDR3 DNA (partial): TGTGCCAGCAGTGACCCGGGACAGTTCTATGCT.

This clone was recorded a few times. Gene names are mouse gene names. The sequence runs out 4 residues before the end of the CDR3; the remainder is reconstructed from the germline J gene. This chain connects TRBV1 to TRBJ2-5; 7 nucleotides align to TRBD1. Germline loops: CDR1 NSQYPW, CDR2 LRSPGD (reference sequence). J was trimmed by 3 bases and V by 0 bases; bases with no gene match: 3. The CDR3 has 15 residues. The CDR3 bases that were read are TGCACCTGCAGTGCAGATCGGGACAGACAAGAC. Its protein is CTCSADRDRQD. The full CDR3 protein is CTCSADRDRQDTQYF.

This clone was observed a few times. Germline and genes here are mouse. CDR3 bases read: TGTGCCAGCATCTCCGGGACAGCCACCGGG. This translates into CASISGTATG. The complete CDR3 reads CASISGTATGQLYF. This chain joins TRBV19 and TRBJ2-2, with TRBD1 matching 7 bases. The CDR3 is cut off 4 residues early in the read; its end comes from the germline J gene. CDR1 is FNHDT, CDR2 SITEND, per germline (reference sequence). The V gene end was trimmed by 6 bases and the J gene end by 4 bases; junction bases not matched to a gene: 6. This CDR3 has 14 amino acids.

A note on this clone: Gene names follow the mouse nomenclature. The read terminates 4 residues before the CDR3 end, so the remaining end is supplied by the germline J gene. The sample carries other DNA sequences with the same CDR3. The V gene is TRBV5, the J gene TRBJ2-3; the D is unclear. The germline V gene has CDR1 LGHNA and CDR2 YNLKQL (reference sequence). The V gene lost 0 bases and the J gene lost 1 base, with 8 bases spanning the gap. The CDR3 covers 15 residues. The DNA read from the CDR3 is TGTGCCAGCAGCCAAGACAGAGTGGGTGCAGAA. Protein product: CASSQDRVGAE. The whole CDR3 reads CASSQDRVGAETLYF.

Comments on this clone: The germline and genes are mouse ones. Read coverage stops 4 residues before the CDR3 terminus; the germline J gene supplies the remainder. The chain has TRBV13-3 and TRBJ2-7, with 9 positions matching TRBD1. V was pared by 5 bases and J by 0 bases, with 3 bases of the junction left unmatched. Looked up from germline, CDR1 is NNHDY and CDR2 is SYVADS. The CDR3 totals 14 residues. The CDR3 loop reads CASRTGGSSYEQYF. Partial CDR3 DNA: TGTGCCAGCAGGACAGGGGGGAGCTCCTAT.

Remarks on this clone: Here the gene names and germline are mouse. The missing CDR3 end, 4 residues past where the read stops, is filled in from the germline J gene. The rearrangement uses TRBV29 and TRBJ2-1; 9 positions match TRBD2. V was clipped by 7 bases and J by 0 bases; unmatched bases: 4. The germline CDR1 and CDR2 sequences are MSHET and SYDVDS. The CDR3 contains 15 residues. The CDR3 DNA, read in part, is TGTGCTAGCAAACGACTGGGGGATAACTATGCT. Protein product: CASKRLGDNYA. The complete CDR3 sequence is CASKRLGDNYAEQFF.

To note about this clone: Genes and germline come from the mouse. The CDR3 end is not reached by the read, which stops 4 residues before it; the germline J gene fills it in. The V and J genes are TRBV13-3 and TRBJ2-2, with D tentatively TRBD1 (6 bases). V was trimmed by 3 bases and J by 4 bases, leaving 13 bases between them. From germline, CDR1 is NNHDY and CDR2 SYVADS. CDR3 length: 15 residues. This CDR3 reads CASSGAGAGTGQLYF. CDR3 DNA, as far as it was read: TGTGCCAGCAGTGGTGCAGGGGCAGGCACCGGG.

Comments on this clone: These gene names are mouse names. The CDR3 extends 4 residues past the end of the read, so its final part is completed from the germline J gene. The chain combines TRBV29 with TRBJ1-1; D may be TRBD1 (6 bases). CDR3 size: 12 residues. The germline V gene encodes CDR1 MSHET and CDR2 SYDVDS. Trimming pared 6 bases from V and 3 bases from J, leaving 8 bases between. CDR3: CASRQGDTEVFF. The CDR3 DNA, read in part, is TGTGCTAGCAGACAGGGAGACACA.